This TCR beta chain is drawn from a study of cytomegalovirus exposure and HLA in healthy donors. General study findings and limits: An analysis that was carried out later associated 15,000 to 20,000 TCR beta sequences with HLA alleles at 0.05 false discovery rate. According to the study, roughly 180 TCR beta chains were cytomegalovirus-associated.

On this clone itself: Its antigen is unknown.

The PCR had 60 Vbeta and 13 Jbeta primers. TCRdb's copy holds only in-frame clones and misses some; the assay was immunoSEQ multiplex PCR. The sample contains fewer than 250,000 clones, 79% of which appear only once. CDR3 length: 12 amino acids. The germline gives CDR1 WSHSY, CDR2 SAAADI. With 10 bases removed from V and 5 bases from J, the gap between germline ends came to 14 bases. The clonotype originates from a woman aged 50 to 60 in good health and CMV-seronegative. The specimen sequenced was PBMCs. V usage is TRBV10-2 and J usage is TRBJ1-1; possibly TRBD1 for D (5 bases). CDR3 DNA sequence: TGCGCCACAGGGCCAATGCAGACTGAAGCTTTCTTT. This translates into CATGPMQTEAFF.